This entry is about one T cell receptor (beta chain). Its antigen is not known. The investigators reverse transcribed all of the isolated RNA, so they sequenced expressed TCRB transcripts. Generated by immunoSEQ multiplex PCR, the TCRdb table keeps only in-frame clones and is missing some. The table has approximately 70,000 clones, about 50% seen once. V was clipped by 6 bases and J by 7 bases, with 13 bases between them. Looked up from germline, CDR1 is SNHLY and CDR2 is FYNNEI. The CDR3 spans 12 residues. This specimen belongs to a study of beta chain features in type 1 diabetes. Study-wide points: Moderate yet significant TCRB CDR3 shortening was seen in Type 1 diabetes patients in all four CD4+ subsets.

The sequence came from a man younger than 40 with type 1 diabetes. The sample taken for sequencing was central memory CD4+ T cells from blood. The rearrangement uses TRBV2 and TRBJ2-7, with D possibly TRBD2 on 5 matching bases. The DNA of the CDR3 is TGTGCCAGCAGACCGGACCCGGGGGAGCAGTACTTC. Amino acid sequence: CASRPDPGEQYF. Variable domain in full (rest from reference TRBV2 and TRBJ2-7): EPEVTQTPSHQVTQMGQEVILRCVPISNHLYFYWYRQILGQKVEFLVSFYNNEISEKSEIFDDQFSVERPDGSNFTLKIRSTKLEDSAMYFCASRPDPGEQYFGPGTRLTVT.